These 21 T cell receptor beta chains came from one sample sequenced in a study of control samples from healthy donors and cancer patients. Profiled with immunoSEQ multiplex PCR; TCRdb holds only in-frame clones, not every one. Here the sample spans approximately 140,000 clones, approximately 90% being singletons. The sequenced sample was blood. The receptors were gathered from a woman in her 30s in good health.

The chain combines TRBV7-9 with TRBJ2-3; D gene unclear. The V end was cut by 5 bases, the J end by 2 bases, with 8 bases between. The CDR3 loop spans 13 amino acids. Looked up from germline, CDR1 is SEHNR and CDR2 is FQNEAQ (reference sequence). The DNA for the CDR3 is TGTGCCAGCAGCCCCACCGCCACAGATACGCAGTATTTT. As protein: CASSPTATDTQYF.

This chain connects TRBV30 to TRBJ1-2; D unclear. The CDR3 covers 13 residues. V was cut by 1 base and J by 2 bases, with 8 bases left in between. From germline, CDR1 is GTSNPN and CDR2 SVGIG (reference sequence). DNA for the CDR3: TGTGCCTGGAGTGATTCGGGGAACTATGGCTACACCTTC. Translating gives CAWSDSGNYGYTF.

CDR3 nucleotide sequence: TGTGCCAGCAGTCTCTCCCGGAGCACTGAAGCTTTCTTT. Translated, it gives CASSLSRSTEAFF. The genes are TRBV28 and TRBJ1-1; D not certain. The germline V and J ends were trimmed by 5 bases and 4 bases, with 11 bases remaining between them. The CDR3 loop spans 13 amino acids. Germline V gives CDR1 MDHEN, CDR2 SYDVKM.

V is TRBV2 and J is TRBJ2-5; 7 nucleotides match TRBD1. CDR1 SNHLY and CDR2 FYNNEI come from the germline V gene. With 6 bases clipped from V and 1 base from J, the junction kept 8 bases outside the gene matches. The CDR3 loop spans 15 amino acids. The CDR3 DNA follows: TGTGCCAGCAGGTATTCAACAGGGGTCCAAGAGACCCAGTACTTC. Amino acid sequence: CASRYSTGVQETQYF.

The CDR3 sequence is CASTKEGGGYGYTF. The CDR3 coding sequence is TGTGCCAGCACCAAGGAGGGAGGGGGCTATGGCTACACCTTC. This chain connects TRBV2 to TRBJ1-2; D possibly corresponds to TRBD1 (6 bases). V was cut by 7 bases and J by 4 bases, with 16 bases left in between. The CDR3 totals 14 residues. Germline assignment: CDR1 SNHLY and CDR2 FYNNEI.

The chain has TRBV3-1 (or the pseudogene TRBV3-2) and TRBJ2-3; possibly TRBD1 for D (6 bases). V shed 1 base and J shed 4 bases, with 6 bases lying between them. The V gene's germline CDR1 is LGHDT and CDR2 YNNKEL (reference sequence). This CDR3 is built from 13 residues. CDR3 sequence (DNA): TGTGCCAGCAGCCAAGGGACAGCAGATACGCAGTATTTT. It codes for CASSQGTADTQYF.

This clone has just one count. V usage is TRBV10-3 and J usage is TRBJ1-5; no reliable D call. The CDR3 has 16 amino acids. Trimming removed 3 bases at V and 0 bases at J, with 12 bases between. Per germline, CDR1 ENHRY and CDR2 SYGVKD. CDR3 sequence (DNA): TGTGCCATCAGTGATAGGTCGCCCAATAGCAATCAGCCCCAGCATTTT. Its protein product is CAISDRSPNSNQPQHF.

The chain recombines TRBV2 with TRBJ2-7; tentative D call: TRBD1 (6 bases). V was pared by 7 bases and J by 3 bases, with 10 bases between. Germline CDR1 is SNHLY and CDR2 is FYNNEI. CDR3 length: 12 amino acids. In nucleotides, the CDR3 is TGTGCCAGCAAACAGGGAATCTACGAGCAGTACTTC. Its protein is CASKQGIYEQYF.

The CDR3 loop is CASSPTGGTTYNEQFF. For the CDR3, the DNA is TGTGCCAGCAGCCCTACAGGGGGCACGACCTACAATGAGCAGTTCTTC. This chain connects TRBV7-8 to TRBJ2-1; TRBD1 agrees at 9 bases. Germline loops: CDR1 SGHVS, CDR2 FQNEAQ. The length of the CDR3 is 16 residues. J lost 2 bases, V lost 5 bases, and 7 bases had no gene match.

This clone was found once. V is TRBV19 and J is TRBJ1-5; 7 bases align to TRBD1. The CDR3 extends over 14 amino acids. Germline CDR1 is LNHDA and CDR2 is SQIVND (reference sequence). Trimming removed 8 bases from V and 6 bases from J; junction bases left unmatched: 10. For the CDR3, the DNA is TGTGCCAGTGGGGCAGGGGGGCAGGGTCAGCCCCAGCATTTT. It codes for CASGAGGQGQPQHF.

This chain connects TRBV29-1 to TRBJ1-2; the match to TRBD1 covers 7 bases. V lost 7 bases, J lost 0 bases, and 5 bases stayed unmatched. Germline V gene lookup returns CDR1 SQVTM and CDR2 ANQGSEA. The CDR3 is 13 residues long. For the CDR3, the DNA is TGCAGCGCCGGGGACAGAGCTAACTATGGCTACACCTTC. It specifies CSAGDRANYGYTF.

The V and J genes are TRBV19 and TRBJ2-7; D possibly matches TRBD1 or TRBD2 (6 bases each). The germline V and J ends were trimmed by 3 bases and 5 bases, with 20 bases remaining between them. This CDR3 has 16 residues. CDR1 and CDR2 from the germline V gene are LNHDA and SQIVND (reference sequence). The CDR3 sequence is CASSMGGALRGHEQYF. In DNA, the CDR3 is TGTGCCAGTAGTATGGGGGGCGCGTTGCGCGGCCACGAGCAGTACTTC.

V usage is TRBV19 and J usage is TRBJ2-5; 9 bases align to TRBD1. After removal of 6 bases from V and 5 bases from J, the junction contained 13 bases not matched to a gene. Germline V gene sequence: CDR1 LNHDA, CDR2 SQIVND (reference sequence). The CDR3 is 16 amino acids. The CDR3 DNA is TGTGCCAGTAGGGACAGGGGACTATCCTCGGGGGAGACCCAGTACTTC. Amino acid sequence: CASRDRGLSSGETQYF.

This clone appeared a single time. The chain recombines TRBV29-1 with TRBJ2-3; D is perhaps TRBD2 (5 bases). From germline, CDR1 is SQVTM and CDR2 ANQGSEA. Trimming removed 7 bases at V and 6 bases at J, with 11 bases between. There are 11 residues in the CDR3. For the CDR3, the DNA is TGCAGCGGATGGCGGAGGGATACGCAGTATTTT. It yields the protein CSGWRRDTQYF.

DNA for the CDR3: TGTGCCAGCAGCCAAATGGGACGGGACACCATATATTTT. Its translation: CASSQMGRDTIYF. The chain couples TRBV7-9 to TRBJ1-3; a possible D gene is TRBD1 (5 bases). V lost 5 bases to trimming and J lost 8 bases, with 13 bases between them. CDR1 SEHNR and CDR2 FQNEAQ come from the germline V gene (reference sequence). The CDR3 has 13 residues.

V is TRBV5-1 and J is TRBJ1-5, with 7 bases aligning to TRBD1. The CDR3 spans 13 residues. In germline, CDR1 is SGHRS, CDR2 YFSETQ. V dropped 4 bases and J dropped 7; count of bases not matched to a gene: 5. CDR3 sequence: CASSEGARQPQHF. The CDR3 DNA sequence: TGCGCCAGCAGCGAGGGGGCACGGCAGCCCCAGCATTTT.

This clone was found a few times. V usage is TRBV7-9 and J usage is TRBJ1-1; TRBD1 is a possible D gene (5 bases). This CDR3 contains 15 residues. Germline V lookup: CDR1 SEHNR, CDR2 FQNEAQ (reference sequence). V was trimmed by 5 bases and J by 5 bases, leaving 18 bases between them. CDR3 DNA sequence: TGTGCCAGCAGCACCTCAGGGTCCGCCGGTACTGAAGCTTTCTTT. It yields the protein CASSTSGSAGTEAFF.

The sample holds a few counts of this clone. Its ends do not fully match the called genes, so a read error is possible. The chain uses TRBV4-2 and TRBJ1-1; TRBD1 agrees at 9 bases. This CDR3 is 16 amino acids long. Looked up from germline, CDR1 is LGHNA and CDR2 is YNFKEQ. CDR3 nucleotide sequence: TGTGCCAGCAGCGAAGACAGGGGGACCTTAAGAGTTGAAGCTTTCTTT. This gives the protein CASSEDRGTLRVEAFF.

The V call is TRBV5-1, the J call TRBJ2-1, with 8 bases fitting TRBD2. Trimming removed 0 bases from V and 5 bases from J; junction bases left unmatched: 4. The CDR3 contains 15 residues. CDR1 SGHRS and CDR2 YFSETQ come from the germline V gene. The CDR3 region is CASSLGGGRDNEQFF. The DNA for the CDR3 is TGCGCCAGCAGCTTGGGCGGGGGGCGGGACAATGAGCAGTTCTTC. Full variable domain (outside the CDR3, taken from reference TRBV5-1 and TRBJ2-1): KAGVTQTPRYLIKTRGQQVTLSCSPISGHRSVSWYQQTPGQGLQFLFEYFSETQRNKGNFPGRFSGRQFSNSRSEMNVSTLELGDSALYLCASSLGGGRDNEQFFGPGTRLTVL.

This rearrangement joins TRBV6-6 to TRBJ1-4; 7 positions agree with TRBD1. Germline CDR1 reads MNHNY; CDR2 reads SVGAGI (reference sequence). V lost 6 bases to trimming and J lost 7 bases; unmatched junction nucleotides: 8. This CDR3 is 14 amino acids long. This CDR3 is CASSPGGGGEKLFF. The CDR3, as DNA: TGTGCCAGCAGCCCAGGGGGGGGAGGTGAAAAACTGTTTTTT.

This chain joins TRBV5-1 and TRBJ1-4, with 9 positions matching TRBD1. The V segment lost 3 bases and the J segment 8 bases; nucleotides outside the gene matches: 8. This CDR3 is 15 amino acids long. Germline CDR1 reads SGHRS; CDR2 reads YFSETQ. The CDR3 loop is CASSWGQGEHEKLFF. CDR3 in DNA: TGCGCCAGCAGCTGGGGACAGGGTGAGCACGAAAAACTGTTTTTT.